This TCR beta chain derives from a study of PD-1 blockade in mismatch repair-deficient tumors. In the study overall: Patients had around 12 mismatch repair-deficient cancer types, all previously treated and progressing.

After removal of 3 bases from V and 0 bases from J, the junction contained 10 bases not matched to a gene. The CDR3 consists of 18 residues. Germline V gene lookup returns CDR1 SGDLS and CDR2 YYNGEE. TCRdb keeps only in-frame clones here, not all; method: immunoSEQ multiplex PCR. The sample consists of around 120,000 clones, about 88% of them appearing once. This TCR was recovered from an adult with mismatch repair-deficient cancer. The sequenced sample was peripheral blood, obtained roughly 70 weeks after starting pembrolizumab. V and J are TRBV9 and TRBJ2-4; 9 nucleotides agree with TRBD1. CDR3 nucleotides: TGTGCCAGCAGCGCTGCTAGAACAGGGGGCGAAGCCAAAAACATTCAGTACTTC. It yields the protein CASSAARTGGEAKNIQYF.